This T cell receptor (beta chain) comes out of a study of Ad26.COV2.S vaccination and SARS-CoV-2 variants. Treatment of the sample: about 20 received Ad26.COV2.S at low or high dose, single or two shots; roughly 5 received placebo; per-sample allocation not given. The study sampled participants on day 63 after the first vaccine or placebo injection. The method was immunoSEQ multiplex PCR; TCRdb's version includes in-frame clones alone and lacks a portion of them. Among about 480,000 clones listed, 70% to 90% were seen once. Specimen: peripheral blood, collected in a trial of Ad26.COV2.S vaccine versus placebo. This TCR was recovered from a person aged 18-60 years who received the Ad26.COV2.S COVID-19 vaccine or a placebo.

In nucleotides, the CDR3 is TGCAGCGTTGGGGGGGGCCCTAATGAAAAACTGTTTTTT. Protein sequence: CSVGGGPNEKLFF. V is TRBV29-1 and J is TRBJ1-4, with D maybe TRBD1 (6 bases). The CDR3 has 13 residues. V shed 4 bases and J shed 3 bases, with 9 bases lying between them. The germline CDR1 and CDR2 sequences are SQVTM and ANQGSEA.